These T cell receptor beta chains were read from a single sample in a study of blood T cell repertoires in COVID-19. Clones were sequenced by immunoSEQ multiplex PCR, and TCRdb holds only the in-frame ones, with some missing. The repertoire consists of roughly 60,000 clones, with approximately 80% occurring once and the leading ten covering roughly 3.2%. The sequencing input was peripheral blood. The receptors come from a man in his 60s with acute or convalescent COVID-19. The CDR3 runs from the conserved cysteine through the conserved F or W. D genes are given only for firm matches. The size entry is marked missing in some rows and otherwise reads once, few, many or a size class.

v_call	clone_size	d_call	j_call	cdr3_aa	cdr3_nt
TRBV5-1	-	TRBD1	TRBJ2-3	CASSLQGSDTDTQYF	TGCGCCAGCAGCTTACAGGGGTCGGACACAGATACGCAGTATTTT
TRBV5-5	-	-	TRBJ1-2	CASSFNAGYGYTF	TGTGCCAGCAGCTTTAATGCGGGGTATGGCTACACCTTC
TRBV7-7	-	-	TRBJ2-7	CASSLRQEQYF	TGTGCTAGCAGCCTCCGACAGGAGCAGTACTTC
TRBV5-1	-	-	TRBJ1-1	CASSPAALNTEAFF	TGCGCCAGCAGCCCGGCGGCCCTGAACACTGAAGCTTTCTTT
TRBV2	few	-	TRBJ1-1	CASSDWGTLGNTEAFF	TGTGCCAGCAGTGATTGGGGCACCTTGGGGAACACTGAAGCTTTCTTT
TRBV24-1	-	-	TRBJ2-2	CATSTTKRNTGELFF	TGTGCCACCAGTACTACAAAACGAAACACCGGGGAGCTGTTTTTT
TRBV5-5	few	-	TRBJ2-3	CASSLILVGDTQYF	TGTGCCAGCAGCTTGATCCTAGTCGGTGATACGCAGTATTTT
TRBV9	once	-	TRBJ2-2	CASSAGRGPRNTGELFF	TGTGCCAGCAGCGCTGGGAGAGGGCCTAGAAACACCGGGGAGCTGTTTTTT
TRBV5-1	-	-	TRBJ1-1	CASSLDSQTEAFF	TGCGCCAGCAGCTTGGACAGCCAGACTGAAGCTTTCTTT
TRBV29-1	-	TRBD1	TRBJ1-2	CSVSGQGPDTF	TGCAGCGTTTCGGGACAGGGGCCCGACACCTTC
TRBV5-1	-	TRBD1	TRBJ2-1	CASSLAKIGTGIDEQFF	TGCGCCAGCAGCTTGGCCAAGATCGGGACAGGTATAGATGAGCAGTTCTTC
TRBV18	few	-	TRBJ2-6	CASSQRAQSFSGANVLTF	TGTGCCAGCTCACAGAGGGCTCAGAGTTTCTCTGGGGCCAACGTCCTGACTTTC
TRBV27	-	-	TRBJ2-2	CASSGGPGELFF	TGTGCCAGCAGTGGTGGCCCCGGGGAGCTGTTTTTT
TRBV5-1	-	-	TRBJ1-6	CASSLDQNSPLHF	TGCGCCAGCAGCTTGGACCAGAATTCACCCCTCCACTTT
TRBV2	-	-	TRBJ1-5	CASRGQVSNQPQHF	TGTGCCAGCAGGGGGCAGGTTAGCAATCAGCCCCAGCATTTT
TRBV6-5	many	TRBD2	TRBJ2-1	CASVSGGAGNEQFF	TGTGCCAGCGTTAGCGGGGGGGCGGGGAATGAGCAGTTCTTC
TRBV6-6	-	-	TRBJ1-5	CASTYGGKASNQPQHF	TGTGCCAGCACCTACGGGGGGAAAGCCTCCAATCAGCCCCAGCATTTT
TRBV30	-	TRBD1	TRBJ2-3	CAWNHRGGTDTQYF	TGTGCCTGGAACCACAGGGGGGGCACAGATACGCAGTATTTT
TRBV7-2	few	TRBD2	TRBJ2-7	CASSFLAGESYEQYF	TGTGCCAGCAGCTTCTTAGCGGGGGAGTCCTACGAGCAGTACTTC
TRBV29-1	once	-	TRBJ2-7	CSVEEEGGSYEQYF	TGCAGCGTTGAAGAAGAGGGCGGATCCTACGAGCAGTACTTC
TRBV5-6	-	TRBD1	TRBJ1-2	CASSLAGTGSNYGYTF	TGTGCCAGCAGCTTGGCCGGGACAGGGTCTAACTATGGCTACACCTTC
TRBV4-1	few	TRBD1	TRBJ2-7	CASSPGQAYEQYF	TGCGCCAGCAGCCCGGGACAGGCCTACGAGCAGTACTTC
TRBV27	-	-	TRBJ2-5	CASSLSEETQYF	TGTGCCAGCAGTTTATCGGAGGAGACCCAGTACTTC
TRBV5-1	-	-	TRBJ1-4	CASSSLDSGEKLFF	TGCGCCAGCAGCTCCTTAGACTCGGGTGAAAAACTGTTTTTT
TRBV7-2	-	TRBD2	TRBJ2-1	CASSSTSGARNEQFF	TGTGCCAGCAGCTCGACTAGCGGGGCCCGGAATGAGCAGTTCTTC
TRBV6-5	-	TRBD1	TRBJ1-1	CASIGTGGRNTEAFF	TGTGCCAGCATTGGGACAGGGGGCAGGAACACTGAAGCTTTCTTT
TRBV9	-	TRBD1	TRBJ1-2	CASSVGQGEDRLGYTF	TGTGCCAGCAGCGTAGGACAGGGGGAGGACCGGCTAGGCTACACCTTC
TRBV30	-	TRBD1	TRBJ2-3	CAWSGPDRGVDTQYF	TGTGCCTGGAGTGGTCCGGACAGGGGCGTAGATACGCAGTATTTT
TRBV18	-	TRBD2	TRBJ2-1	CASSELAGGHNEQFF	TGTGCCAGCTCCGAACTAGCGGGGGGCCACAATGAGCAGTTCTTC
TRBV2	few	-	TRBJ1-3	CASSEGLQYSGNTIYF	TGTGCCAGCAGTGAAGGGCTGCAGTACTCTGGAAACACCATATATTTT
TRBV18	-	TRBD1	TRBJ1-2	CASSRTGTGDGYTF	TGTGCCAGCTCAAGGACCGGGACAGGGGATGGCTACACCTTC
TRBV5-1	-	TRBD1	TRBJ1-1	CASSLGPGQGMELAFF	TGCGCCAGCAGCTTGGGTCCGGGACAGGGGATGGAATTGGCTTTCTTT
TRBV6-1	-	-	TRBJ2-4	CASSEPQGGAKNIQYF	TGTGCCAGCAGTGAACCCCAGGGGGGAGCCAAAAACATTCAGTACTTC
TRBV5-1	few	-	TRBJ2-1	CASSLAGRSYNEQFF	TGCGCCAGCAGCTTGGCGGGTCGTTCCTACAATGAGCAGTTCTTC
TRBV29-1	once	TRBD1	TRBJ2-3	CSVGGQGGTTDTQYF	TGCAGCGTTGGGGGACAGGGGGGAACGACAGATACGCAGTATTTT
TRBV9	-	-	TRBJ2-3	CASSPRGGEGTQYF	TGTGCCAGCAGCCCTCGAGGGGGAGAGGGAACGCAGTATTTT
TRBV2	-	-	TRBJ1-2	CASSDGLYYGYTF	TGTGCCAGCAGTGATGGACTGTACTATGGCTACACCTTC
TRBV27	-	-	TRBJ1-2	CASRKTGSGDGGYTF	TGTGCCAGCAGGAAGACAGGCTCAGGGGATGGTGGCTACACCTTC
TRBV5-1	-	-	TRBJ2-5	CASSLADYPGQETQYF	TGCGCCAGCAGCTTGGCGGACTACCCTGGGCAAGAGACCCAGTACTTC
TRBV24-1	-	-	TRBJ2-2	CATSGRGPDTGELFF	TGTGCCACCAGTGGGAGGGGGCCAGACACCGGGGAGCTGTTTTTT
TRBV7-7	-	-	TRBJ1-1	CASSLGLGAEAFF	TGTGCCAGCAGCTTAGGGCTAGGGGCTGAAGCTTTCTTT
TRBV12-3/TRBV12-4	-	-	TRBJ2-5	CASSPQGYETQYF	TGTGCCAGCAGTCCTCAGGGGTACGAGACCCAGTACTTC
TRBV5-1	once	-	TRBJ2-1	CASSGRAGVSDEQFF	TGCGCCAGCAGCGGACGGGCAGGGGTTAGCGATGAGCAGTTCTTC
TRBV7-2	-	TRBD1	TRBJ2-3	CASSRDRAPDTQYF	TGTGCCAGCAGTCGGGACAGGGCCCCAGATACGCAGTATTTT
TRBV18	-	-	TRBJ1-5	CASSPLGGRDQPQHF	TGTGCCAGCTCACCGTTGGGGGGAAGGGATCAGCCCCAGCATTTT
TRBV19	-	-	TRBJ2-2	CASKRRTGELFF	TGTGCCAGTAAGCGGAGGACCGGGGAGCTGTTTTTT
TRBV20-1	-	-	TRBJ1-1	CSASRLGATEAFF	TGCAGTGCTAGTCGTCTGGGGGCGACTGAAGCTTTCTTT
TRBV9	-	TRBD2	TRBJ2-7	CASSSSGGLSYEQYF	TGTGCCAGCAGCTCGAGCGGGGGTCTCTCCTACGAGCAGTACTTC
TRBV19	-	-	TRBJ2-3	CASTGLTDTQYF	TGTGCCAGCACAGGACTAACAGATACGCAGTATTTT
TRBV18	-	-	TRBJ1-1	CASSPTLTGTEAFF	TGTGCCAGCTCACCCACCTTAACGGGCACTGAAGCTTTCTTT
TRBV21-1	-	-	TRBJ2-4	CASSKAPFVRTAGLSDIQYF	TGTGCCAGCAGCAAAGCCCCTTTCGTCCGGACAGCCGGCCTAAGTGACATTCAGTACTTC
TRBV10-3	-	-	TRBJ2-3	CAISEGQIDTDTQYF	TGTGCCATCAGTGAGGGACAGATTGACACAGATACGCAGTATTTT
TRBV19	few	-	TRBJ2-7	CASSMRVSDEQYF	TGTGCCAGTAGTATGAGGGTCTCTGACGAGCAGTACTTC
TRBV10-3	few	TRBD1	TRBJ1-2	CAIRGRQGPYGYTF	TGTGCCATCAGGGGCCGACAGGGGCCGTATGGCTACACCTTC
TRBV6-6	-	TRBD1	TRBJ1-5	CASSPSGTARNSNQPQHF	TGTGCCAGCAGTCCCTCGGGGACAGCGAGAAATAGCAATCAGCCCCAGCATTTT
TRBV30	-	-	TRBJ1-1	CAWSSGGGNTEAFF	TGTGCCTGGAGTTCCGGGGGGGGGAACACTGAAGCTTTCTTT